The TCR beta chain described here comes from a study of vaccination and CD4 T cells after COVID-19. About the research overall: Control cultures were supplied with a CEFX pool, an HIV-1 Nef pool, or no peptide at all.

Comment on this clonotype: What it binds is unknown.

This sample's treatment: roughly ten-day PBMC culture with coronavirus spike peptide pools or control peptides (ViraFEST assay). From the unexposed donor, CD4+ T cells were collected ahead of the COVID-19 pandemic (2011-2018). After expanding antigen-specific T cells with peptide pools, ViraFEST sequenced their TCRs. Following culture for approximately nine days, CD4+ T cells were isolated by negative selection. The Oncomine TCR Beta short-read assay generated sequence data from the DNA of cultured CD4+ T cells. The authors extracted genomic DNA from cultured CD4+ T cells. TCRdb reprocessed the PCR reads via MiXCR and lists one record per CDR3 protein. The sample lists 7,500 to 10,000 distinct CDR3 sequences, approximately 35% occurring once. Trimming shortened V by 5 bases and J by 1 base, and 15 bases separated the two germline ends. The germline CDR1 and CDR2 sequences are DFQATT and SNEGSKA (reference sequence). CDR3 length: 16 residues.

Sequencing used CD4+ T cells from blood, cultured in vitro. The chain is built from TRBV20-1 and TRBJ2-6; D is perhaps TRBD1 or TRBD2 (5 bases each). This TCR was sampled from a human donor in good health. In nucleotides, the CDR3 is TGCAGTGCTCCGGGACGCCTCGGGTCTGGGGCCAACGTCCTGACTTTC. Its translation is CSAPGRLGSGANVLTF.